A selection of T cell receptor beta chains follows, all from one sample in a study of blood T cell repertoires in COVID-19. Generated by immunoSEQ multiplex PCR, the TCRdb table keeps only in-frame clones and is missing some. The top ten clones hold 1.5% to 2% of a sample with 300,000 or so clones, about 82% of them seen once. Material for sequencing was peripheral blood. The receptors derive from a woman between 50 and 59 years old with acute or convalescent COVID-19. The CDR3 runs from the conserved cysteine through the conserved F or W. The D gene is left open where the match is weak. Size values are once, few and many counts, or a class for expanded clones, and some rows have none.

>TRBJ1-5|TRBV19|-|-
CASSIPRGLSNQPQHF
TGTGCCAGTAGTATACCCCGGGGACTAAGCAATCAGCCCCAGCATTTT
>TRBJ1-2|TRBV7-2|-|-
CASSLAPGGLDGYTF
TGTGCCAGCAGCTTAGCCCCAGGAGGGCTGGATGGCTACACCTTC
>TRBJ1-2|TRBV29-1|-|TRBD1
CSVGGQGAGGYTF
TGCAGCGTTGGGGGACAGGGGGCCGGTGGCTACACCTTC
>TRBJ2-5|TRBV7-8|-|-
CASSLQGQETQYF
TGTGCCAGCAGCTTACAGGGTCAAGAGACCCAGTACTTC
>TRBJ2-1|TRBV19|-|TRBD2
CASSSETSGSGNEQFF
TGTGCCAGTAGTAGCGAGACTAGCGGGAGCGGCAATGAGCAGTTCTTC
>TRBJ2-4|TRBV5-1|-|-
CASSLSPVENIQYF
TGCGCCAGCAGCTTGTCACCGGTTGAAAACATTCAGTACTTC
>TRBJ2-1|TRBV5-1|once|TRBD2
CASSLLAGADEQFF
TGCGCCAGCAGCTTGCTAGCGGGAGCCGATGAGCAGTTCTTC
>TRBJ2-5|TRBV7-3|-|TRBD2
CASSLLAGSQETQYF
TGTGCCAGCAGCTTACTAGCGGGATCACAAGAGACCCAGTACTTC
>TRBJ2-7|TRBV7-2|-|TRBD1
CASSLGQGTRQYF
TGTGCCAGCAGCTTGGGACAGGGGACCAGGCAGTACTTC
>TRBJ2-2|TRBV28|-|TRBD1
CASRYRGSLTGELFF
TGTGCCAGCAGGTACAGGGGATCTCTCACCGGGGAGCTGTTTTTT
>TRBJ2-4|TRBV20-1|-|TRBD2
CSASGLAGVTNIQYF
TGCAGTGCTAGTGGGCTAGCGGGAGTGACAAACATTCAGTACTTC
>TRBJ2-1|TRBV12-3/TRBV12-4|-|-
CASSLSQGREFF
TGTGCCAGCAGTTTAAGTCAGGGGCGGGAGTTCTTC
>TRBJ1-4|TRBV5-4|-|TRBD1
CASSLGQGGEKLFF
TGTGCCAGCAGCTTGGGACAGGGTGGCGAAAAACTGTTTTTT
>TRBJ2-1|TRBV6-5|-|-
CASSLTGLFNEQFF
TGTGCCAGCAGTTTAACCGGACTGTTCAATGAGCAGTTCTTC
>TRBJ1-1|TRBV5-5|-|-
CASSWAWRAEPNTEAFF
TGTGCCAGCAGCTGGGCGTGGAGGGCAGAACCGAACACTGAAGCTTTCTTT
>TRBJ2-7|TRBV28|-|TRBD1
CASSPPIDRVEQYF
TGTGCCAGCAGTCCACCCATCGACAGGGTCGAGCAGTACTTC
>TRBJ1-1|TRBV12-5|-|-
CASGLVLRGSAIDTEAFF
TGTGCTAGTGGTTTGGTACTAAGGGGATCGGCGATAGACACTGAAGCTTTCTTT
>TRBJ1-5|TRBV27|once|TRBD1
CASSFVGQGNQPQHF
TGTGCCAGCAGTTTTGTCGGACAGGGCAATCAGCCCCAGCATTTT
>TRBJ1-1|TRBV7-9|-|-
CASSQVSTEAFF
TGTGCCAGCAGCCAGGTGAGCACTGAAGCTTTCTTT
>TRBJ1-2|TRBV9|-|TRBD1
CASSPGTGINYGYTF
TGTGCCAGCAGCCCCGGGACAGGGATAAACTATGGCTACACCTTC
>TRBJ2-1|TRBV30|-|TRBD1
CAWSLDRGYNEQFF
TGTGCCTGGAGTCTGGACAGGGGGTACAATGAGCAGTTCTTC
>TRBJ2-2|TRBV15|-|TRBD2
CATSRGGAGTSGPTGELFF
TGTGCCACCAGCAGAGGGGGAGCCGGGACTAGCGGGCCCACCGGGGAGCTGTTTTTT
>TRBJ2-4|TRBV11-2|-|TRBD1
CASSLGPQGAYIQYF
TGTGCCAGCAGCTTGGGGCCACAGGGGGCATACATTCAGTACTTC
>TRBJ1-5|TRBV5-5|-|-
CASTAGVGNQPQHF
TGTGCCAGCACGGCGGGCGTCGGCAATCAGCCCCAGCATTTT
>TRBJ2-1|TRBV6-2/TRBV6-3|-|TRBD1
CASSYSYRGRHNEQFF
TGTGCCAGCAGTTACTCGTACAGGGGGAGGCACAATGAGCAGTTCTTC
>TRBJ1-2|TRBV5-1|-|TRBD1
CASSLGGGYGYTF
TGCGCCAGCAGCCTAGGGGGCGGCTATGGCTACACCTTC
>TRBJ1-3|TRBV5-6|-|-
CASSSRKLSGNTIYF
TGTGCCAGCAGCTCGCGTAAGCTCTCTGGAAACACCATATATTTT
>TRBJ2-7|TRBV28|once|-
CASRQGYEQYF
TGTGCCAGCAGACAGGGCTACGAGCAGTACTTC
>TRBJ2-7|TRBV28|-|-
CAATRMGYEQYF
TGTGCCGCCACCAGGATGGGCTACGAGCAGTACTTC
>TRBJ2-6|TRBV18|-|TRBD1
CASSQGQGSGANVLTF
TGTGCCAGCTCACAGGGACAGGGGAGCGGGGCCAACGTCCTGACTTTC
>TRBJ1-1|TRBV28|-|-
CASITGGWNTEAFF
TGTGCCAGCATCACGGGAGGGTGGAACACTGAAGCTTTCTTT
>TRBJ2-7|TRBV5-1|-|TRBD1
CASSLILGTDAKRYF
TGCGCCAGCAGCCTCATTCTCGGGACAGACGCAAAGCGGTACTTC
>TRBJ2-7|TRBV29-1|-|TRBD1
CSVVKDRPYEQYF
TGCAGCGTTGTAAAGGACAGGCCCTACGAGCAGTACTTC
>TRBJ1-5|TRBV6-1|-|TRBD1
CASSEAYPTGRHQPQHF
TGTGCCAGCAGTGAAGCGTACCCGACAGGGCGGCATCAGCCCCAGCATTTT
>TRBJ2-1|TRBV5-5|-|TRBD2
CASSFHLSLAGAEQFF
TGTGCCAGCAGCTTCCATTTGTCACTAGCGGGAGCTGAGCAGTTCTTC
>TRBJ1-1|TRBV9|-|-
CASSVELNTEAFF
TGTGCCAGCAGCGTAGAACTAAACACTGAAGCTTTCTTT
>TRBJ2-2|TRBV9|once|TRBD2
CASSSSGREGTGELFF
TGTGCCAGCAGCTCCTCCGGCAGGGAGGGCACCGGGGAGCTGTTTTTT
>TRBJ2-2|TRBV5-5|-|-
CASSPRGLGGELFF
TGTGCCAGCAGCCCACGTGGGCTGGGCGGGGAGCTGTTTTTT
>TRBJ2-5|TRBV27|-|TRBD2
CASSRLAGEWETQYF
TGTGCCAGCAGTAGGCTAGCGGGAGAGTGGGAGACCCAGTACTTC
>TRBJ2-6|TRBV2|-|TRBD1
CATTGAGGAGANVLTF
TGTGCCACCACGGGGGCAGGGGGCGCTGGGGCCAACGTCCTGACTTTC
>TRBJ1-5|TRBV18|-|-
CASSPQTTNQPQHF
TGTGCCAGCTCACCCCAGACAACAAATCAGCCCCAGCATTTT
>TRBJ2-1|TRBV5-1|-|-
CASSPLRGASYNEQFF
TGCGCCAGCAGCCCCCTCCGGGGAGCTTCCTACAATGAGCAGTTCTTC
>TRBJ2-7|TRBV5-1|-|-
CASSYKGPDEQYF
TGCGCCAGCAGCTACAAGGGGCCCGACGAGCAGTACTTC
>TRBJ2-7|TRBV28|-|-
CASSYSFTTGTYEQYF
TGTGCCAGCAGTTACTCATTTACTACAGGGACCTACGAGCAGTACTTC
>TRBJ1-2|TRBV19|-|TRBD1
CASSIRTGGFNYGYTF
TGTGCCAGTAGTATTAGGACAGGGGGTTTCAACTATGGCTACACCTTC
>TRBJ1-2|TRBV9|-|TRBD1
CASSPRRDSPYGYTF
TGTGCCAGCAGCCCTAGACGGGACAGCCCCTATGGCTACACCTTC
>TRBJ2-1|TRBV27|-|TRBD2
CASGGLAGLSSYNEQFF
TGTGCCAGCGGGGGACTAGCGGGCCTGAGCTCCTACAATGAGCAGTTCTTC
>TRBJ2-7|TRBV7-2|-|TRBD2
CASSWLSGGPRYEQYF
TGTGCCAGCAGCTGGCTGTCGGGAGGGCCTCGATACGAGCAGTACTTC